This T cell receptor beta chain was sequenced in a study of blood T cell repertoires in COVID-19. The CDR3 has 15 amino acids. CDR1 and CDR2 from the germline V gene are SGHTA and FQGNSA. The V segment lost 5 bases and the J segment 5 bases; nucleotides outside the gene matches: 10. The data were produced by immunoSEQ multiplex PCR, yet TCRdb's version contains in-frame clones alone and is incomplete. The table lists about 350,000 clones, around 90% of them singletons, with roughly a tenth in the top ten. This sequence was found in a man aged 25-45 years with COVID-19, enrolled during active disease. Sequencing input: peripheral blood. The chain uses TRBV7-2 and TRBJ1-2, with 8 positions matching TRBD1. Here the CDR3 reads CASSPPGTGRYGYTF. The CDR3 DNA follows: TGTGCCAGCAGCCCACCCGGGACAGGTAGATATGGCTACACCTTC.